This passage covers 2 T cell receptor beta chains from one sample sequenced in a study of blood T cells in healthy people across ages (dated by TCRdb to the mid-2010s). Library generation was performed with 5' RACE. The reads were generated on an Illumina HiSeq 2500. A second PCR of about 7 to 12 cycles was run with a J-beta primer mix and a sample-barcoded 5' primer. The raw public data were reprocessed by TCRdb itself: fastp quality trimming at Q25, MiXCR clonotype calling, in-frame beta chains only. Rows are unified per CDR3 protein, each entry keeping the most common DNA and genes. The sample table contains a few hundred thousand distinct CDR3 sequences; only one count was recorded for about 25% of them. The top ten hold about a fifth of the sample. Sequencing input: blood. Receptors originate from a woman aged 70 to 79 in good health.

The chain has TRBV12-3 or TRBV12-4 and TRBJ2-1; no firm D call. The CDR3 is 11 residues long. Trimming pared 5 bases from V and 7 bases from J, leaving 6 bases between. CDR3 nucleotides: TGTGCCAGCAGTGAGGCGAATGAGCAGTTCTTC. This translates into CASSEANEQFF.

The V and J genes are TRBV11-3 and TRBJ1-2, with 7 positions matching TRBD1. The ends lost 5 bases at V and 2 bases at J; junction bases unmatched: 8. Germline V gene data show CDR1 as SGHNT and CDR2 as YENEEA. CDR3 length: 15 residues. In DNA, the CDR3 is TGTGCCAGCAGCCCACCTGACAGGGCAAACTATGGCTACACCTTC. Translated, it gives CASSPPDRANYGYTF.